This T cell receptor (beta chain) was recorded in a study of cytomegalovirus exposure and HLA in healthy donors. V lost 5 bases to trimming and J lost 5 bases, with 12 bases between them. Germline CDR1 is GTSNPN and CDR2 is SVGIG (reference sequence). This CDR3 is 12 amino acids long. PCR used 60 Vbeta primers and 13 Jbeta primers. Assay used: immunoSEQ multiplex PCR; TCRdb lists only in-frame clones, some missing. The sample contains some 130,000 clones, 77% of which appear only once. As concerns this clone: Its specificity is unknown.

General observations from the study: It emerged from a later analysis that several of the most significant clusters appeared to be linked to common viral pathogens. In an earlier analysis, most TCR beta V segments were productive about 90% or about 30% of the time. High sensitivity and specificity were reportedly achieved when the classifier diagnosed cytomegalovirus status. Association of a missense DCLRE1C variant with TCR beta V- and J-gene trimming was reported in a later analysis.

The receptor's source is a young man in good health and CMV-seronegative. The sequenced sample was PBMCs. This chain connects TRBV30 to TRBJ1-2, with a tentative D call TRBD1 (5 bases). CDR3 region: CAWSRGEYGYTF. CDR3 DNA sequence: TGTGCCTGGTCTCGGGGGGAATATGGCTACACCTTC.